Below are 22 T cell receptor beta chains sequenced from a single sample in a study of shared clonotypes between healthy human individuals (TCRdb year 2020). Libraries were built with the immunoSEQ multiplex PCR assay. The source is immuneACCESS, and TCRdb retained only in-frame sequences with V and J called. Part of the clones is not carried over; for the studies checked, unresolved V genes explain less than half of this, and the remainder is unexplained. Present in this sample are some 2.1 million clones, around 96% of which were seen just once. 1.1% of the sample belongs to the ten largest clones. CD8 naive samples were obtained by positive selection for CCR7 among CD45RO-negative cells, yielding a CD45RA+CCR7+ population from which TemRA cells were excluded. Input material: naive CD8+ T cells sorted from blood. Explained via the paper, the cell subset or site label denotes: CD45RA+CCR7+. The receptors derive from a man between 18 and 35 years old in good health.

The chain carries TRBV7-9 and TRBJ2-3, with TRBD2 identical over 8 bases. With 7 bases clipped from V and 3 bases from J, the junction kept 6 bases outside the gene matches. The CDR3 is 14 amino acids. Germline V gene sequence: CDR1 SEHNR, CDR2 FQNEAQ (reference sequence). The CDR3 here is CASNGGVGTDTQYF. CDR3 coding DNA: TGTGCCAGCAACGGGGGGGTAGGGACAGATACGCAGTATTTT.

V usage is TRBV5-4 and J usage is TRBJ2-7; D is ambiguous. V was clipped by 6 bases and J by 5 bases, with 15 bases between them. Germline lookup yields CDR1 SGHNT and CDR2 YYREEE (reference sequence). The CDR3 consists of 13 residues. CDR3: CASTPSPEHEQYF. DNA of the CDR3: TGTGCCAGCACCCCTTCCCCTGAGCACGAGCAGTACTTC.

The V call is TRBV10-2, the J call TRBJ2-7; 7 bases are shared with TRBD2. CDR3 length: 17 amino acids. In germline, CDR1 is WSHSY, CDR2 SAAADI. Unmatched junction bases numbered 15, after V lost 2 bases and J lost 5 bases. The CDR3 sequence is CASSEQGWREYPHEQYF. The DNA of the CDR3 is TGCGCCAGCAGTGAGCAAGGTTGGCGGGAGTACCCCCACGAGCAGTACTTC.

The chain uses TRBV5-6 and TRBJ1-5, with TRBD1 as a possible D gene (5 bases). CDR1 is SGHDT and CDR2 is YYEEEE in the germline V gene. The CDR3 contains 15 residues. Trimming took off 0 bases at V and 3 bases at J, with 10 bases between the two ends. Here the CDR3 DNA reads TGTGCCAGCAGCTTGGCGGGGGGATTCAATCAGCCCCAGCATTTT. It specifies CASSLAGGFNQPQHF.

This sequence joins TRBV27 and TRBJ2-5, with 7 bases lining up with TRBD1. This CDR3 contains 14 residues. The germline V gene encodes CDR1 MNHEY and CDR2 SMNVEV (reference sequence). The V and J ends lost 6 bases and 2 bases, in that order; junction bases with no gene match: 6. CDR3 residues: CASSLQGHQETQYF. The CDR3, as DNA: TGTGCCAGCAGCTTACAGGGGCATCAAGAGACCCAGTACTTC.

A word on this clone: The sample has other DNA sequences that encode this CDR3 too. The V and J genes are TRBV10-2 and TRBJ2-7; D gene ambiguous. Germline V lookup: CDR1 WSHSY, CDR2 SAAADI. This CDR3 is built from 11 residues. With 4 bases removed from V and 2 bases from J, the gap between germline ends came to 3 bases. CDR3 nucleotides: TGCGCCAGCAGTGGAACCTACGAGCAGTACTTC. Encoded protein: CASSGTYEQYF.

In nucleotides, the CDR3 is TGCGCCAGCAGCCTCCATGGACTAGCGGGAGTGGAAGAGCAGTACTTC. It codes for CASSLHGLAGVEEQYF. The chain combines TRBV5-1 with TRBJ2-7, with 13 bases that match TRBD2. From germline, CDR1 is SGHRS and CDR2 YFSETQ. Trimming removed 4 bases from V and 7 bases from J; junction bases left unmatched: 11. CDR3 length equals 16 residues.

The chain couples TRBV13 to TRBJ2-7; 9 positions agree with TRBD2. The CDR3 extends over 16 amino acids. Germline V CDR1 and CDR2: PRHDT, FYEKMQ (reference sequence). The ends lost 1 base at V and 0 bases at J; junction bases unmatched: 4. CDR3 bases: TGTGCCAGCAGCTTAGTAGCGGGGGCCTCCTCCTACGAGCAGTACTTC. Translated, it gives CASSLVAGASSYEQYF.

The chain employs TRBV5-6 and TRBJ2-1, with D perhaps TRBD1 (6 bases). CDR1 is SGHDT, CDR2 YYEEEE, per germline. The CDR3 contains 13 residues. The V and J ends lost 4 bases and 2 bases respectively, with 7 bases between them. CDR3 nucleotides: TGTGCCAGCAGCCAGGGGACCTACAATGAGCAGTTCTTC. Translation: CASSQGTYNEQFF.

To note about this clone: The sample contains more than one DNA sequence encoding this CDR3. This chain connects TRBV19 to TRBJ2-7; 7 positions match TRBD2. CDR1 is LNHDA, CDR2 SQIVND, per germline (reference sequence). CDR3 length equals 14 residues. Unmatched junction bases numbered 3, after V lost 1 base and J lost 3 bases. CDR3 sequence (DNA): TGTGCCAGTAGTATAGTGGGAGGGGACTACGAGCAGTACTTC. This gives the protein CASSIVGGDYEQYF.

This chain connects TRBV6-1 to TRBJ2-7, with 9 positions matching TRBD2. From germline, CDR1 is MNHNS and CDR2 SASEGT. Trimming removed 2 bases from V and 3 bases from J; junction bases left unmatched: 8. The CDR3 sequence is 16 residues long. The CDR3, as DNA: TGTGCCAGCAGTGAATGGCCTAGCGGGACCCACTACGAGCAGTACTTC. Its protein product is CASSEWPSGTHYEQYF.

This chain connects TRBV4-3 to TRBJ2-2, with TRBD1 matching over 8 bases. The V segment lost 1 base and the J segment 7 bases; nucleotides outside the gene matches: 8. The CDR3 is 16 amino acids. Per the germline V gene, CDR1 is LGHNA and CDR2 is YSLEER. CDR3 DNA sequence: TGCGCCAGCAGCCAAGTCACAGGGGGAGTTATCGGGGAGCTGTTTTTT. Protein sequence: CASSQVTGGVIGELFF.

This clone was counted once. The CDR3: CASSTRDRGGLRGEQYF. The CDR3 region has the DNA TGTGCCAGCAGTACCCGGGACAGGGGTGGCCTGAGGGGTGAGCAGTACTTC. The chain uses TRBV27 and TRBJ2-7; 10 nucleotides agree with TRBD1. Germline V CDR1 and CDR2: MNHEY, SMNVEV (reference sequence). CDR3 length: 17 residues. V was clipped by 5 bases and J by 7 bases; unmatched bases: 17.

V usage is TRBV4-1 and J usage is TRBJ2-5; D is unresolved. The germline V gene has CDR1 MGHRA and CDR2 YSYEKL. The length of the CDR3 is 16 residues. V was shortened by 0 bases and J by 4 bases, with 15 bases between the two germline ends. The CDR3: CASSQDLPLIGETQYF. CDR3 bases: TGCGCCAGCAGCCAAGATCTCCCCCTGATAGGAGAGACCCAGTACTTC.

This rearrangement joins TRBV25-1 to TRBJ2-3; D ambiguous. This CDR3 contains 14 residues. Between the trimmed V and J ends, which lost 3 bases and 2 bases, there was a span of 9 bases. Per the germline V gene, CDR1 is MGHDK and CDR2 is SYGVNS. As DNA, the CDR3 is TGTGCCAGCAGTGAGGTCCTTAACACAGATACGCAGTATTTT. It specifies CASSEVLNTDTQYF.

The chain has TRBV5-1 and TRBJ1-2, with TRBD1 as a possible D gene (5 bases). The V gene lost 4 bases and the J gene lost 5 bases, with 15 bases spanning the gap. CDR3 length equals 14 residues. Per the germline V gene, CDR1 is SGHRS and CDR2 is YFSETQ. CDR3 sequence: CASSPGTADYGYTF. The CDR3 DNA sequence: TGCGCCAGCAGCCCCGGGACGGCTGATTATGGCTACACCTTC.

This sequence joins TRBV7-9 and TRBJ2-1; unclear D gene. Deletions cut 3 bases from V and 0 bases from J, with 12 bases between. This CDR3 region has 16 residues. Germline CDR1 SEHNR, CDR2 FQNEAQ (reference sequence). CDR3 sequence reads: CASSFKGKTSYNEQFF. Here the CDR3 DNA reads TGTGCCAGCAGCTTTAAGGGCAAAACCTCCTACAATGAGCAGTTCTTC.

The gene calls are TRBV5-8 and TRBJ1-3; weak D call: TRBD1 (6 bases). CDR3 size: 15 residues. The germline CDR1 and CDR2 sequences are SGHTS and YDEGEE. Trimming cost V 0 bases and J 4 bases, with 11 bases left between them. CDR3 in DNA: TGTGCCAGCAGCTTGGAAGGGGGATCCGGAAACACCATATATTTT. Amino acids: CASSLEGGSGNTIYF. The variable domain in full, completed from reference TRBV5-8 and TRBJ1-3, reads EAGVTQSPTHLIKTRGQQATLRCSPISGHTSVYWYQQALGLGLQFLLWYDEGEERNRGNFPPRFSGRQFPNYSSELNVNALELEDSALYLCASSLEGGSGNTIYFGEGSWLTVV.

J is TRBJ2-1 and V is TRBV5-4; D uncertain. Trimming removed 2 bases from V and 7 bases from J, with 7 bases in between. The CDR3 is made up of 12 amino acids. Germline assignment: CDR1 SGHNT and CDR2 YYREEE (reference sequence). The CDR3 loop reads CASSFGRNEQFF. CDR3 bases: TGTGCCAGCAGCTTCGGAAGGAATGAGCAGTTCTTC.

Here the CDR3 reads CASAVLGSDNEQFF. The CDR3 region has the DNA TGTGCCAGCGCCGTTTTGGGCAGCGACAATGAGCAGTTCTTC. The V gene is TRBV27, the J gene TRBJ2-1, with no clear D. V shed 8 bases and J shed 5 bases, with 16 bases lying between them. Germline CDR1 and CDR2: MNHEY and SMNVEV (reference sequence). CDR3 size: 14 residues.

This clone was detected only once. CDR3 region: CASSLGSRGPPGELFF. The DNA for the CDR3 is TGTGCCAGCAGCTTAGGCTCCAGGGGCCCCCCCGGGGAGCTGTTTTTT. The rearrangement links TRBV13 to TRBJ2-2; D perhaps matches TRBD1 (6 bases). Trimming left V 0 bases short and J 6 bases short, with 14 bases between. Germline CDR1 and CDR2: PRHDT and FYEKMQ (reference sequence). This CDR3 region has 16 residues.

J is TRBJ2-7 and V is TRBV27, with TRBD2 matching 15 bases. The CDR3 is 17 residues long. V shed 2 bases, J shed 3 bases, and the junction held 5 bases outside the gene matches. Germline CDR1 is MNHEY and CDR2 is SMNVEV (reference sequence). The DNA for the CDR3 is TGTGCCAGCAGTTTAAATGGACTAGCGGGAGGGGTCTACGAGCAGTACTTC. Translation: CASSLNGLAGGVYEQYF.